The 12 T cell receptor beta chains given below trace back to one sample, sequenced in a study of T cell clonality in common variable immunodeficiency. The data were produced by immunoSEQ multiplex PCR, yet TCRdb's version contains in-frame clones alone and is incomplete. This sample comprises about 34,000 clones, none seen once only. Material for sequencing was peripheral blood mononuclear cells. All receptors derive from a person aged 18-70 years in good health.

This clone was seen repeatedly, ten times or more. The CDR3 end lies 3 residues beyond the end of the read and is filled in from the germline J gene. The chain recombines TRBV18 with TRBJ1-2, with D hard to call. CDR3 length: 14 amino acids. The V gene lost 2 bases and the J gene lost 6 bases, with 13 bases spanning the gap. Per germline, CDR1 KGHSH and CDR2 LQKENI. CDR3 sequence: CASSPAGYGNGYTF. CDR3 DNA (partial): TGTGCCAGCTCACCAGCGGGGTACGGTAATGGC.

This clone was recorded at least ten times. The CDR3 reads CASSLQGDLNEQYF. Incomplete CDR3 DNA: TGTGCCAGCAGCTTGCAGGGGGATCTAAACGAG. The chain couples TRBV11-2 to TRBJ2-7; TRBD1 matches 7 bases. The CDR3 end is not reached by the read, which stops 3 residues before it; the germline J gene fills it in. The junction had 7 bases not matched to a gene; V was cut back by 3 bases and J by 5 bases. This CDR3 comprises 14 residues. Germline V gene data show CDR1 as SGHAT and CDR2 as FQNNGV.

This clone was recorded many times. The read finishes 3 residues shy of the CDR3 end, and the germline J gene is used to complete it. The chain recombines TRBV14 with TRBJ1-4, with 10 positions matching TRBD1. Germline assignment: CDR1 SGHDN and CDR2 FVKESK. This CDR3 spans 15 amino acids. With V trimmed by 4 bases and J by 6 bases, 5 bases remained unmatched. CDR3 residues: CASSRRQGAHEKLFF. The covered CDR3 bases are TGTGCCAGCAGCCGACGACAGGGGGCTCATGAAAAA.

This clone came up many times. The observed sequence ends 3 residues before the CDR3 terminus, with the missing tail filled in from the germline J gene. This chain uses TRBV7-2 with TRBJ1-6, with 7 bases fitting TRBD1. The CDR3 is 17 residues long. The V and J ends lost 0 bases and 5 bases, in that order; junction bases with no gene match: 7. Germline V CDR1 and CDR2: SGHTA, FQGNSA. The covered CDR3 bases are TGTGCCAGCAGCTTAGCCTATACCGGGACAGATAATTCACCC. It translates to CASSLAYTGTDNSP. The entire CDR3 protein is CASSLAYTGTDNSPLHF.

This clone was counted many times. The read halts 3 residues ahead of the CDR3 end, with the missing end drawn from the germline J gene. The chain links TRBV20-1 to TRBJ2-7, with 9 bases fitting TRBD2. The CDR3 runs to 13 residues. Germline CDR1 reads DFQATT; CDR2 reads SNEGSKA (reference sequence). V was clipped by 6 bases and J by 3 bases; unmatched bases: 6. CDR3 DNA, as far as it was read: TGCAGTGCCCGGACTAGCGTGGACTACGAG. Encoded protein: CSARTSVDYE. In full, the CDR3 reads CSARTSVDYEQYF.

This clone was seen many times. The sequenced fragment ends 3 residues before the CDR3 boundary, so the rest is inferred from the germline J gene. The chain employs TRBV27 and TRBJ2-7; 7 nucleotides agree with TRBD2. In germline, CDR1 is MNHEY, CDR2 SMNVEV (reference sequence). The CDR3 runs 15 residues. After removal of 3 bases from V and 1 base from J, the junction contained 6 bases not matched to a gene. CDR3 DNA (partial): TGTGCCAGCAGTTTTGGCGGGGGAAGGTCCTACGAG. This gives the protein CASSFGGGRSYE. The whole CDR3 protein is CASSFGGGRSYEQYF.

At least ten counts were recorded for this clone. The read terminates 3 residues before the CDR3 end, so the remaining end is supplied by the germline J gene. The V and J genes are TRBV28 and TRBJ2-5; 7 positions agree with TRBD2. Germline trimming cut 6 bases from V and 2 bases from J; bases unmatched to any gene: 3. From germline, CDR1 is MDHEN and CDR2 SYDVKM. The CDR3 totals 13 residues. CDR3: CASRAGGQETQYF. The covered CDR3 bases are TGTGCCAGCAGGGCCGGGGGGCAAGAGACC.

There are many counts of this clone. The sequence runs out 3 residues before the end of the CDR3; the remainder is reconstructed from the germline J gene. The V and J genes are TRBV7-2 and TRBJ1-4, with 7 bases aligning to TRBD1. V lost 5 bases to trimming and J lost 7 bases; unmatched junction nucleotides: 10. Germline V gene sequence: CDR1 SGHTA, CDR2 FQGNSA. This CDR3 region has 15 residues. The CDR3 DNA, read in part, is TGTGCCAGCAGCCCCAGGACAGGCGGCGGTGAAAAA. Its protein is CASSPRTGGGEK. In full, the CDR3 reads CASSPRTGGGEKLFF. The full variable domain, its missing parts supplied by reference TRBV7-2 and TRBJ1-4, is GAGVSQSPSNKVTEKGKDVELRCDPISGHTALYWYRQSLGQGLEFLIYFQGNSAPDKSGLPSDRFSAERTGGSVSTLTIQRTQQEDSAVYLCASSPRTGGGEKLFFGSGTQLSVL.

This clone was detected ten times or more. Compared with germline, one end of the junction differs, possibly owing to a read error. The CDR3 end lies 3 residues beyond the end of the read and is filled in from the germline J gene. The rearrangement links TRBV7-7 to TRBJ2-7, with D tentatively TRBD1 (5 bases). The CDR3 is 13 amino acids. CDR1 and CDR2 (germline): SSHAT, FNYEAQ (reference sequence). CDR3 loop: CASSLDRSYEQYF. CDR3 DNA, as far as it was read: TGTGCTAGCAGCTTAGACAGATCCTACGAG. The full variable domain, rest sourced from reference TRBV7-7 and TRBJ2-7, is GAGVSQSPRYKVTKRGQDVTLRCDPISSHATLYWYQQALGQGPEFLTYFNYEAQPDKSGLPSDRFSAERPEGSISTLTIQRTEQRDSAMYRCASSLDRSYEQYFGPGTRLTVT.

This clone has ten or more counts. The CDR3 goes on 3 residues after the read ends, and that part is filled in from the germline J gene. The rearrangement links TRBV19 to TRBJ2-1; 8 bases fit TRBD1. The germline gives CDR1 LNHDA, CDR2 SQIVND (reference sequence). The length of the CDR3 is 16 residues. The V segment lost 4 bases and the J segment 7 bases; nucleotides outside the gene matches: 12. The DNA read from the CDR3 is TGTGCCAGTAGTAGTTTTACCGGGACAGGAGGGAATGAG. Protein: CASSSFTGTGGNE. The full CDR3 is CASSSFTGTGGNEQFF.

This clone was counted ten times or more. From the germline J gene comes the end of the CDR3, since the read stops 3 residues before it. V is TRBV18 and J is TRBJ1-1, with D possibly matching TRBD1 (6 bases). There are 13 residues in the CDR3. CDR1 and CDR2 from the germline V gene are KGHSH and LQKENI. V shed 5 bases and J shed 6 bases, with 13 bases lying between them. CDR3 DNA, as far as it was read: TGTGCCAGCTCAATAACAGGGACCGCTGAA. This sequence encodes CASSITGTAE. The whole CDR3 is CASSITGTAEAFF.

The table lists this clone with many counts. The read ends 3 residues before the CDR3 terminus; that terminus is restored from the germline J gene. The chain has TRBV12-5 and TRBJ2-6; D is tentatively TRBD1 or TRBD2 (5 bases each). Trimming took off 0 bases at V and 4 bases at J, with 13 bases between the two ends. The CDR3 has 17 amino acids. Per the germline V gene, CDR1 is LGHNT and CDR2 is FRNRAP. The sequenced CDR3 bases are TGTGCTAGTGGTTTGGTAATAGCAGGGAGAGGGGCCAACGTC. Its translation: CASGLVIAGRGANV. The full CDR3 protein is CASGLVIAGRGANVLTF.